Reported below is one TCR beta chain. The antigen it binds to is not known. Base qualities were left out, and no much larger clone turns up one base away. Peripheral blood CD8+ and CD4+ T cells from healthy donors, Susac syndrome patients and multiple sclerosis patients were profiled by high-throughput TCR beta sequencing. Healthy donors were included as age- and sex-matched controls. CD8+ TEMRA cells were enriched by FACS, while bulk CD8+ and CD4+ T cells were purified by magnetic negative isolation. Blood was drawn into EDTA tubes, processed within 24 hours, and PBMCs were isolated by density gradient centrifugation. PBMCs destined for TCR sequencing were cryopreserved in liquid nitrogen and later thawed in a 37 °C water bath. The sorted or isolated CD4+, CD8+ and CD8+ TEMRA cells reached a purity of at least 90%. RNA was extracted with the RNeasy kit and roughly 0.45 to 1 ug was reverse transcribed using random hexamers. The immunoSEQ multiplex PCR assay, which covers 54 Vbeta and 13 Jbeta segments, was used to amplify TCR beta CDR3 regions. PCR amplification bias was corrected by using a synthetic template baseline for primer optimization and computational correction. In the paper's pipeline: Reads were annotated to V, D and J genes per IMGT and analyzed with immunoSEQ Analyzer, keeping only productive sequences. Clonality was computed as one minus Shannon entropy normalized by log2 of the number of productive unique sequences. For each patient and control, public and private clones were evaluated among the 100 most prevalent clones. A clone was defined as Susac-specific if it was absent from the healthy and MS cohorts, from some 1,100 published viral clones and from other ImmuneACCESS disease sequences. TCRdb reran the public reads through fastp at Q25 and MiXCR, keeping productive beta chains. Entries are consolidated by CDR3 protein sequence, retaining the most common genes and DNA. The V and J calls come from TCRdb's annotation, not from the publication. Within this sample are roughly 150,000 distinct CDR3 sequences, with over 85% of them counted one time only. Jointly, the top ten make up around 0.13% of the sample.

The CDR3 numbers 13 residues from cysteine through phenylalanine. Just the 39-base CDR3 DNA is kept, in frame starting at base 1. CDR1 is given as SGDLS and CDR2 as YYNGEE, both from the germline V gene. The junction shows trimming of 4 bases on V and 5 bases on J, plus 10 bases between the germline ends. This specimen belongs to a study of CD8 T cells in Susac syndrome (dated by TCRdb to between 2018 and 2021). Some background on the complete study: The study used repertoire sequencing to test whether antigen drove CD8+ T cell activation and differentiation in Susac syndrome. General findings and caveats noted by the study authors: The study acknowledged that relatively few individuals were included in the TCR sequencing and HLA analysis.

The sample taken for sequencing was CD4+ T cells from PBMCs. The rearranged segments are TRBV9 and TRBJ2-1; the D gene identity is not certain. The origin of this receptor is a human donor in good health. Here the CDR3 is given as CASSPRGNNEQFF. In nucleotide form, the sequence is TGTGCCAGCAGCCCCAGAGGTAACAATGAGCAGTTCTTC.